The next 6 T cell receptor beta chains were all read from a single sample in a study of PD-1 blockade in mismatch repair-deficient tumors. Sequencing used immunoSEQ multiplex PCR; TCRdb keeps in-frame clones, though not all of them. The table shows 75,000 to 85,000 clones, with approximately 84% occurring only once. Source: peripheral blood, taken 12 weeks after starting pembrolizumab. Receptor source: an adult with mismatch repair-deficient cancer.

The chain combines TRBV4-1 with TRBJ2-3; 8 bases line up with TRBD2. This CDR3 spans 18 amino acids. With 3 bases clipped from V and 3 bases from J, the junction kept 14 bases outside the gene matches. Germline CDR1 is MGHRA and CDR2 is YSYEKL. DNA for the CDR3: TGCGCCAGCAGCCAGATCAACGCAGGGACTAGAAGAACAGATACGCAGTATTTT. It is translated as CASSQINAGTRRTDTQYF.

The chain employs TRBV7-3 and TRBJ2-7; unclear D gene. The V end was cut by 5 bases, the J end by 3 bases, with 11 bases between. This CDR3 region has 13 residues. Germline CDR1 reads SGHTA; CDR2 reads FQGTGA. CDR3 amino acids: CASSPRANYEQYF. CDR3 DNA sequence: TGTGCCAGCAGCCCCCGGGCCAACTACGAGCAGTACTTC.

This clone has a single count. The chain combines TRBV4-2 with TRBJ2-2; 11 nucleotides line up with TRBD2. In germline, CDR1 is LGHNA, CDR2 YNFKEQ. The CDR3 extends over 15 amino acids. V lost 1 base to trimming and J lost 6 bases; unmatched junction nucleotides: 1. CDR3 region: CASSQGLAGPGELFF. For the CDR3, the DNA is TGTGCCAGCAGCCAAGGACTAGCGGGACCCGGGGAGCTGTTTTTT.

CDR3 in amino acids: CASSERGQLNYGYTF. The CDR3 DNA reads TGTGCCAGCAGTGAAAGGGGTCAGCTTAACTATGGCTACACCTTC. The chain combines TRBV6-1 with TRBJ1-2; possibly TRBD1 for D (5 bases). This CDR3 region has 15 residues. Germline V gene lookup returns CDR1 MNHNS and CDR2 SASEGT. V gave up 2 bases and J gave up 1 base, with 11 bases separating them.

This sequence joins TRBV5-1 and TRBJ2-7; no firm D call. CDR1 is SGHRS and CDR2 is YFSETQ in the germline V gene. V was pared by 3 bases and J by 4 bases, with 14 bases between. The CDR3 consists of 14 residues. The CDR3 DNA is TGCGCCAGCAGCTCCGGTACCGCCCTATACGAGCAGTACTTC. As protein: CASSSGTALYEQYF.

The sample holds a few counts of this clone. The rearrangement uses TRBV18 and TRBJ1-2; TRBD1 aligns across 9 bases. Per the germline V gene, CDR1 is KGHSH and CDR2 is LQKENI. V shed 0 bases and J 8 bases; nucleotides not matched to a gene: 7. This CDR3 contains 15 residues. CDR3 sequence: CASSPPGQGRPGYTF. The CDR3 bases are TGTGCCAGCTCACCACCGGGACAGGGTCGCCCGGGCTACACCTTC.